This T cell receptor beta chain was captured in a study of CD8+CD57+ T cells in acquired aplastic anemia. Whole-study context: DNA recovered from sorted CD4+ and CD8+ cells had a mean of approximately 3 ug.

With respect to this clonotype: Its cognate antigen is unknown. Germline is not matched at one junction end, which may reflect a read error.

Notes on the study in general: CD8+ Simpson's diversity did not differ significantly between patients and controls.

An expansion of CD8+CD57+ cells by flow cytometry had been shown in patients chosen for sequencing. The TCR beta profiling, which covered VDJ combination and CDR3 sequence, was carried out using genomic DNA as the template. TCRdb reprocessed the reads with MiXCR, giving one entry per CDR3 protein. The data show approximately 250,000 distinct CDR3 sequences, around 82% seen once. The CDR3 extends over 13 amino acids. The germline CDR1 and CDR2 sequences are SGHVS and FQNEAQ. Material for sequencing was sorted CD4+, CD8+, or CD8+CD57+ T cells (not recorded which) from PBMCs. The chain couples TRBV7-8 to TRBJ1-1; D is ambiguous. This receptor was obtained from a human donor with aplastic anemia. The CDR3 here is CASSPNGNPETFF. Here the CDR3 DNA reads TGTGCCAGCAGCCCAAACGGGAACCCTGAAACTTTCTTT.